This T cell receptor beta chain was recovered during a study of T cell changes during pregnancy in multiple sclerosis (dated by TCRdb to about 2019). For the study in its entirety: The study examined how the T cell repertoire changed over the course of pregnancy in women with multiple sclerosis.

Remarks on this clone: There is no known antigen for this receptor. The sample holds no much larger clone one base away, and base qualities are not on file.

Libraries were constructed by the immunoSEQ multiplex PCR assay. TCRdb took this table from immuneACCESS and kept in-frame rearrangements with V and J called. Such tables lack part of the clones; where checked against another copy, unresolved V genes explain under half of the gap, and the rest is unexplained. Across this sample there are approximately 50,000 clones, with 92% seen only once. The ten biggest clones cover roughly 0.59% of the sample. This TCR came from a female donor with multiple sclerosis, enrolled in a pregnancy study. This sample comprised CD4+ T cells from peripheral blood mononuclear cells, obtained after pregnancy.

The DNA is TGTGCCAGTTCTAACGGGGGGTTAGAGACCCAGTACTTC. The resulting protein is CASSNGGLETQYF. The chain couples TRBV19 to TRBJ2-5; the junction holds 7 bases that match TRBD2. CDR1 LNHDA and CDR2 SQIVND were looked up in the germline V gene (reference sequence). Including cysteine and phenylalanine, the CDR3 has 13 amino acids. The sequence is cut down to CDR3 DNA, 39 bases in frame from base 1. V is trimmed back by 8 bases and J by 4 bases, and the junction contains 7 bases that no gene match accounts for.